The T cell receptor (beta chain) under discussion was sequenced for a study of cytomegalovirus exposure and HLA in healthy donors. Study summary: In a previous analysis, 95 million to 130 million unique TCR beta sequences were found from about 190 million T cells. Findings of the study overall: Researchers counted 164 TCR beta chains as cytomegalovirus-associated. In a later analysis, at a false discovery rate of 0.05, 16,951 TCR beta sequences were associated with HLA alleles. Later analysis demonstrated an association between a missense DCLRE1C variant and TCR beta V- and J-gene trimming.

The PCR had 60 Vbeta and 13 Jbeta primers. Libraries were prepared by immunoSEQ multiplex PCR; TCRdb keeps only in-frame clonotypes and omits some of them. Here the sample spans a few hundred thousand clones, roughly 75% being singletons. With V trimmed by 5 bases and J by 2 bases, 6 bases remained unmatched. The CDR3 runs to 15 residues. Germline lookup yields CDR1 MNHEY and CDR2 SMNVEV (reference sequence). As regards this clone: Its matching antigen is unknown.

This chain links TRBV27 with TRBJ2-7, with TRBD1 matching 10 bases. The sample taken for sequencing was PBMCs. The origin of this receptor is a woman aged 25 to 39 in good health and CMV-seronegative. The CDR3: CASSPSGTGAYEQYF. In DNA form, the CDR3 reads TGTGCCAGCAGTCCCAGTGGGACAGGGGCCTACGAGCAGTACTTC.